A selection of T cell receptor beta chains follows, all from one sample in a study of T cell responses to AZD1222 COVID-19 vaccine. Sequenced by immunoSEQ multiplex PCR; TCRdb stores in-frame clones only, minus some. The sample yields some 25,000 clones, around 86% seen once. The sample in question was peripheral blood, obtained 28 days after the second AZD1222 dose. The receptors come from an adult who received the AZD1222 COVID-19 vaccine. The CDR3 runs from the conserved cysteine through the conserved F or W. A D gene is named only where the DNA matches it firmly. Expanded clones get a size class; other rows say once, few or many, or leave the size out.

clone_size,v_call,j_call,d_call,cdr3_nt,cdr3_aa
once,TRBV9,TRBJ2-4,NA,TGTGCCAGCAGCGTTGGACCGGAGGGCATTCAGTACTTC,CASSVGPEGIQYF
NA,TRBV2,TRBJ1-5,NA,TGTGCCAGCACCACGTTTGGGGGCGATAGCAATCAGCCCCAGCATTTT,CASTTFGGDSNQPQHF
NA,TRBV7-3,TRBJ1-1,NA,TGTGCCAGCAGCGCGACGGGGACCACTGAAGCTTTCTTT,CASSATGTTEAFF
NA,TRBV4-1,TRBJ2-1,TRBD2,TGCGCCAGCAGCCAAGAGGGCGGACTAGCGAGGATCTACAATGAGCAGTTCTTC,CASSQEGGLARIYNEQFF
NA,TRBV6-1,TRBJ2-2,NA,TGTGCCAGCAGTGCTCCTAGGTTCGCGAACACCGGGGAGCTGTTTTTT,CASSAPRFANTGELFF
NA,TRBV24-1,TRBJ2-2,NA,TGTGCCACCAGTGATTTGAGGTCAGGGGATTTCACCGGGGAGCTGTTTTTT,CATSDLRSGDFTGELFF
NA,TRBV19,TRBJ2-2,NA,TGTGCCAGTAGTATGTCAGGGGTTAACACCGGGGAGCTGTTTTTT,CASSMSGVNTGELFF
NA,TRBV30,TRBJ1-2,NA,TGTGCCTGGAGGGTGGGCTATGGCTACACCTTC,CAWRVGYGYTF
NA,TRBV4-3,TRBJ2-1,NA,TGCGCCAGCAGCCGCCGAAGAAGGGACCAGGGGTACAATGAGCAGTTCTTC,CASSRRRRDQGYNEQFF
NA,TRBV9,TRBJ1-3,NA,TGTGCCAGCAGCGCCGGCGGAGGAAACACCATATATTTT,CASSAGGGNTIYF
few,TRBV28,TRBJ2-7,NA,TGTGCCAGCATCCCTCAGGGTATCTCCTACGAGCAGTACTTC,CASIPQGISYEQYF
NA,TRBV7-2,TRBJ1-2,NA,TGTGCCAGCAGCCTAGGACAGTATGGCTACACCTTC,CASSLGQYGYTF
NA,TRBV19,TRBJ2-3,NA,TGTGCCAGTAGTAGACTAGACGCAGATACGCAGTATTTT,CASSRLDADTQYF
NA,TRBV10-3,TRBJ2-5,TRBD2,TGTGCCATCAGTCGACTAGCGGGAGGGGGAGAGACCCAGTACTTC,CAISRLAGGGETQYF
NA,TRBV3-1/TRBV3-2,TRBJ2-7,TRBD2,TGTGCCAGCAGACAGGGACTAGCGGGGGAGCAGTACTTC,CASRQGLAGEQYF
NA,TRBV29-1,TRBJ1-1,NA,TGCAGCGTTGAAGATACTGGACGGGGAACGAACACTGAAGCTTTCTTT,CSVEDTGRGTNTEAFF